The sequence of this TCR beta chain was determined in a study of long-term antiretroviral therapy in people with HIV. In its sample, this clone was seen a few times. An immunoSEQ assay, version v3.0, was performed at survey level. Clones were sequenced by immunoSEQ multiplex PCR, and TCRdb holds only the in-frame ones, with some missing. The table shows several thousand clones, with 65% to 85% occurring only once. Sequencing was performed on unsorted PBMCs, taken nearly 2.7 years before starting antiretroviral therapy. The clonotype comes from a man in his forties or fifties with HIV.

In nucleotides, the CDR3 is TGTGCCAGTAGTATGGAGGGGATCGCTGGCTACACCTTC. As protein: CASSMEGIAGYTF. The genes are TRBV19 and TRBJ1-2; possibly TRBD1 for D (5 bases). V lost 3 bases and J 7 bases, leaving 12 bases between the germline ends. CDR1 is LNHDA, CDR2 SQIVND, per germline (reference sequence). The CDR3 spans 13 residues.